The 28 T cell receptor beta chains listed next were all sequenced from one sample in a study of tumor-infiltrating lymphocytes in primary liver carcinoma. The authors made TCR beta cDNA from about 500 ng total RNA with a constant-region primer. Library construction for TCR beta comprised three nested multiplex PCR rounds performed with slightly modified ARM-PCR. Use of TRBV1-TRBV30 forward primers with a C-beta reverse primer characterized the first two PCR rounds, which lasted around 9 cycles each. From the multiplex PCR reads, TCRdb called clonotypes with MiXCR, one entry per CDR3 protein. This table has 190,000 or so distinct CDR3 sequences, around three fifths appearing once. The source of the blood RNA was unsorted whole blood, and germline DNA was extracted as well. The sequencing sample was made of peripheral blood. The receptors here all came from a woman aged 55-69 years with primary liver carcinoma and hepatitis B virus infection.

Comment on this clonotype: A single base separates this from a much larger clone, so it may be a read error. The chain links TRBV10-2 to TRBJ1-6, with TRBD1 matching 10 bases. Germline loops: CDR1 WSHSY, CDR2 SAAADI. This CDR3 comprises 15 residues. V was clipped by 7 bases and J by 10 bases; unmatched bases: 10. The CDR3 region is CASIPGQGMESPLHF. CDR3 bases: TGCGCCAGCATCCCGGGACAGGGGATGGAGTCACCCCTCCACTTT.

This chain connects TRBV6-6 to TRBJ1-2; D possibly corresponds to TRBD1 (6 bases). V was cut by 2 bases and J by 8 bases, with 12 bases left in between. Germline CDR1 MNHNY, CDR2 SVGAGI (reference sequence). The CDR3 runs 13 residues. This chain's CDR3 is CASSYGNGGGYTF. The CDR3 nucleotides read TGTGCCAGCAGTTACGGGAATGGGGGCGGCTACACCTTC.

This chain joins TRBV11-2 and TRBJ2-1; 9 nucleotides align to TRBD1. Losses at the gene ends were 5 bases for V and 16 bases for J; bases not matched to a gene: 18. The CDR3 extends over 15 amino acids. From germline, CDR1 is SGHAT and CDR2 FQNNGV. CDR3 sequence: CASSVTGGAYNGQFF. The CDR3, as DNA: TGTGCCAGCAGCGTTACAGGGGGCGCTTACAATGGGCAATTCTTC.

Notes on this clonotype: Sequence at one end of the junction differs from germline and may be a read error. The chain has TRBV11-2 and TRBJ2-2; a possible D gene is TRBD2 (5 bases). Germline V CDR1 and CDR2: SGHAT, FQNNGV. The CDR3 is made up of 16 amino acids. Written as DNA, the CDR3 is TGTGCCAGTAGCGACGGACGCGACACGAACCCCGGGGAGCTGTTTTTT. This codes for CASSDGRDTNPGELFF.

Turning to this clonotype: A much larger clone is a single base away; this may be a read error. The chain is built from TRBV6-1 and TRBJ1-2, with D unresolved. Germline V CDR1 and CDR2: MNHNS, SASEGT. This CDR3 region has 10 residues. Here the CDR3 reads CVSSEDSISF. In DNA, the CDR3 is TGTGTCAGCAGTGAAGATTCGATTTCCTTC.

As regards this clonotype: One end of the junction fails to match germline, which may point to a read error. The chain is built from TRBV6-5 and TRBJ2-7; weak D call: TRBD1 (6 bases). From germline, CDR1 is MNHEY and CDR2 SVGAGI. This CDR3 comprises 16 residues. The CDR3 DNA is TGTGCCAGCAGTTACGAGACGGAGACAGGCTCCTACGATCAGTACTTC. It yields the protein CASSYETETGSYDQYF.

The chain couples TRBV11-2 to TRBJ2-5, with TRBD2 identical over 9 bases. V shed 6 bases, J shed 4 bases, and the junction held 12 bases outside the gene matches. The CDR3 runs to 16 residues. Germline loops: CDR1 SGHAT, CDR2 FQNNGV. CDR3 sequence: CASSYRSGGTGETQYF. CDR3 bases: TGTGCCAGCAGTTACAGGAGCGGGGGGACCGGAGAGACCCAGTACTTC.

In regard to this clonotype: At one of its ends the junction is not consistent with the germline gene, which may arise from a read error. The gene calls are TRBV20-1 and TRBJ2-5; TRBD1 might be the D (5 bases). The germline V gene has CDR1 DFQATT and CDR2 SNEGSKA (reference sequence). This CDR3 comprises 15 residues. The DNA for the CDR3 is TGCAGTGCTAGGCCCCTGGTAAGGGGCGAGGAGACCCAGCACTTC. Translation gives CSARPLVRGEETQHF.

This clonotype was detected only a few times. Possible read error: a much larger clone is one base away. This chain connects TRBV6-9 to TRBJ1-5, with D maybe TRBD1 (5 bases). V dropped 4 bases and J dropped 9 bases, with 19 bases sitting between them. The CDR3 covers 15 residues. Looked up from germline, CDR1 is MNHGY and CDR2 is SVAAGI. CDR3 protein: CASSFHSQGIRPQHF. The CDR3 region has the DNA TGTGCCAGCAGTTTCCACTCCCAGGGAATCCGGCCCCAGCATTTT.

About this clonotype: One end of the junction varies from germline; a read error may be responsible. This chain joins TRBV11-2 and TRBJ2-3, with a weak D call TRBD2 (5 bases). This CDR3 has 13 residues. Germline V gives CDR1 SGHAT, CDR2 FQNNGV. In DNA form, the CDR3 reads TGTGCCAGTAGCTTAGAATATCGGAGGACGCAGTATTTT. Translation: CASSLEYRRTQYF.

The CDR3 here is CASSLEGTSGSVKNIQYF. CDR3 DNA sequence: TGTGCCAGCAGCCTAGAAGGGACTAGCGGATCGGTCAAAAACATTCAGTACTTC. The rearrangement links TRBV4-2 to TRBJ2-4; the match to TRBD2 covers 11 bases. In germline, CDR1 is LGHNA, CDR2 YNFKEQ. The V and J ends lost 4 bases and 3 bases, in that order; junction bases with no gene match: 11. The CDR3 totals 18 residues.

This clonotype was seen at least ten times. The rearrangement joins TRBV5-1 to TRBJ1-1; possible D gene TRBD1, 6 bases. V lost 4 bases to trimming and J lost 5 bases, with 15 bases between them. Per the germline V gene, CDR1 is SGHRS and CDR2 is YFSETQ. The CDR3 spans 14 residues. The CDR3 region is CASSPPAGATEAFF. The CDR3 DNA is TGCGCCAGCAGCCCGCCGGCGGGGGCGACTGAAGCTTTCTTT.

This chain links TRBV14 with TRBJ2-2; D possibly uses TRBD1 or TRBD2 (5 bases each). This CDR3 has 17 residues. Germline CDR1 reads SGHDN; CDR2 reads FVKESK. Trimming took off 0 bases at V and 5 bases at J, with 16 bases between the two ends. The CDR3 here is CASSQDGAGRGTGELFF. The CDR3 nucleotides read TGTGCCAGCAGCCAAGATGGGGCGGGCCGAGGTACCGGGGAGCTGTTTTTT.

This clonotype was observed a handful of times. The chain couples TRBV19 to TRBJ2-7; 7 nucleotides agree with TRBD1. Germline-derived CDR1 and CDR2 are LNHDA and SQIVND (reference sequence). V was clipped by 5 bases and J by 2 bases; unmatched bases: 3. This CDR3 is built from 13 residues. The CDR3 here is CASSPQGAYEQYF. The CDR3 DNA reads TGTGCCAGTAGTCCCCAGGGGGCCTACGAGCAGTACTTC.

This chain joins TRBV18 and TRBJ2-1; the match to TRBD2 covers 11 bases. This CDR3 is 17 amino acids long. V lost 0 bases and J lost 5; bases outside the gene matches: 6. Germline CDR1 is KGHSH and CDR2 is LQKENI. CDR3 region: CASSPPRMGLADNEQFF. CDR3 nucleotides: TGTGCCAGCTCACCACCGAGGATGGGACTAGCGGACAATGAGCAGTTCTTC.

For this clonotype: Relative to the germline gene, one junction end is altered; a read error may explain this. The chain joins TRBV11-2 to TRBJ2-1; TRBD1 matches 8 bases. The CDR3 has 16 residues. Germline V CDR1 and CDR2: SGHAT, FQNNGV. The CDR3 region has the DNA TGTGCCAGCAGCCAACAAACGGACAGGGTGTTGAATGATCAGCTCTTC. It codes for CASSQQTDRVLNDQLF.

The CDR3: CASSSPLTGTTHPDTQYF. Written as DNA, the CDR3 is TGTGCCAGCAGCTCCCCCCTCACCGGGACTACTCATCCAGATACGCAGTATTTT. The gene calls are TRBV11-2 and TRBJ2-3, with 7 bases matching TRBD2. V shed 4 bases, J shed 4 bases, and the junction held 17 bases outside the gene matches. Per the germline V gene, CDR1 is SGHAT and CDR2 is FQNNGV. This CDR3 region has 18 residues. Complete variable domain (other parts from reference TRBV11-2 and TRBJ2-3): EAGVAQSPRYKIIEKRQSVAFWCNPISGHATLYWYQQILGQGPKLLIQFQNNGVVDDSQLPKDRFSAERLKGVDSTLKIQPAKLEDSAVYLCASSSPLTGTTHPDTQYFGPGTRLTVL.

Of note for this clonotype: A read error may explain this, as a much larger clone is one base away. The gene calls are TRBV6-5 and TRBJ2-7; D is ambiguous. V lost 1 base, J lost 0 bases, and 7 bases lay in between. The CDR3 extends over 14 amino acids. The germline CDR1 and CDR2 sequences are MNHEY and SVGAGI. The CDR3: CASSYLWRSYEQYF. CDR3 bases: TGTGCCAGCAGTTACTTATGGCGCTCCTACGAGCAGTACTTC.

In the case of this clonotype: At one of its ends the junction is not consistent with the germline gene, which may arise from a read error. This chain connects TRBV11-3 to TRBJ1-1; D might be TRBD1 (6 bases). Germline V lookup: CDR1 SGHNT, CDR2 YENEEA. This CDR3 is 15 amino acids long. CDR3 protein: CASGLQGRGRTEALF. The CDR3, as DNA: TGTGCCAGCGGCTTACAGGGACGAGGCCGCACTGAAGCTCTCTTT. Complete variable domain (other parts from reference TRBV11-3 and TRBJ1-1): EAGVVQSPRYKIIEKKQPVAFWCNPISGHNTLYWYLQNLGQGPELLIRYENEEAVDDSQLPKDRFSAERLKGVDSTLKIQPAELGDSAVYLCASGLQGRGRTEALFGQGTRLTVV.

To note about this clonotype: In this CDR3 the conserved last residue, phenylalanine or tryptophan, is missing, so a read error is likely. The V gene is TRBV11-2, the J gene TRBJ2-1; tentative D call: TRBD2 (5 bases). The CDR3 contains 14 residues. Germline V lookup: CDR1 SGHAT, CDR2 FQNNGV. The ends were cut back, 6 bases at V and 12 bases at J, with 21 bases in the middle. CDR3 in DNA: TGTGCCAGCAGTCCGGACTCGAGGTATATGGGGCAGTTCCTC. Protein product: CASSPDSRYMGQFL.

On this clonotype itself: It is likely a read error, because the conserved phenylalanine at the end of the CDR3 is missing. The DNA is omitted, as the CDR3 cannot be located on it reliably, and the CDR3 follows TCRdb's listing. The chain links TRBV11-2 to TRBJ2-1; TRBD2 is the table's D call and was not checked against the DNA. Germline CDR1 is SGHAT and CDR2 is FQNNGV. The CDR3 is made up of 14 amino acids, end residues included. The CDR3 region is CASSLRTSGRLKFL.

Turning to this clonotype: The junction differs from germline at one of its ends, possibly a read error. The rearrangement joins TRBV11-2 to TRBJ2-1, with 7 positions matching TRBD2. Germline values: CDR1 SGHAT, CDR2 FQNNGV. The CDR3 sequence is 14 residues long. The CDR3 bases are TGTGCCAGCAGCGTAGGGAGGGCAGACAATGAGCAGCTCTTC. As protein: CASSVGRADNEQLF.

A note on this clonotype: Without the conserved terminal phenylalanine or tryptophan, this CDR3 likely stems from a read error. The DNA is left out, because the CDR3 cannot be placed on it with certainty; the CDR3 is given as TCRdb lists it. V is TRBV6-2 or TRBV6-3 and J is TRBJ2-1. The CDR3 length is 13 residues, termini included. Germline lookup yields CDR1 MNHEY and CDR2 SVGEGT. The CDR3 protein is CASSYTLRNEQFY.

The genes are TRBV6-5 and TRBJ2-7; D uncertain. Germline V gene sequence: CDR1 MNHEY, CDR2 SVGAGI. The CDR3 extends over 16 amino acids. Trimming left V 1 base short and J 0 bases short, with 13 bases between. The CDR3, as DNA: TGTGCCAGCAGTTACTGGACGGAAACAGTCTCCTACGAGCAGTACTTC. Translating gives CASSYWTETVSYEQYF.

Comments on this clonotype: The junction and the germline gene differ at one end; a read error may be behind it. The CDR3 DNA reads as TGTGCCAGCAGCCATACACAGGGACCGAACACCAGGGAGCTGTTTTTT. This encodes CASSHTQGPNTRELFF. This chain uses TRBV11-2 with TRBJ2-2; maybe TRBD1 (6 bases). The CDR3 has 16 amino acids. The germline gives CDR1 SGHAT, CDR2 FQNNGV.

Details on this clonotype: At one end the junction does not follow the germline gene, possibly because of a read error. V gene TRBV12-5 combines with J gene TRBJ2-1; no clear D gene. CDR1 and CDR2 (germline): LGHNT, FRNRAP. The CDR3 is 13 residues long. This chain's CDR3 is CVSGVKGWNEQFF. CDR3 nucleotide sequence: TGTGTTAGTGGTGTGAAGGGTTGGAATGAGCAGTTCTTC.

With respect to this clonotype: With a much larger clone just one base away, this may be a read error. V usage is TRBV4-2 and J usage is TRBJ2-3; TRBD2 matches at 8 bases. The germline gives CDR1 LGHNA, CDR2 YNFKEQ. The CDR3 loop spans 16 amino acids. Losses at the gene ends were 6 bases for V and 4 bases for J; bases not matched to a gene: 12. The CDR3 nucleotides read TGTGCCAGCAGGAAGTCGGCGGGAGGCTTCCCAGATACGCAGTATTTT. Its protein product is CASRKSAGGFPDTQYF.

This clonotype came up once. Its ends do not fully match the called genes, so a read error is possible. J is TRBJ2-1 and V is TRBV29-1; 12 nucleotides align to TRBD2. The germline CDR1 and CDR2 sequences are SQVTM and ANQGSEA. The length of the CDR3 is 15 residues. CDR3 sequence: CSVEVRTSGISEQFF. Written as DNA, the CDR3 is TGCAGCGTTGAAGTCCGGACTAGCGGGATTAGTGAGCAGTTCTTT.